The clone carrying this TCR beta chain was observed a handful of times. The antigen is unknown. Amplified TCR beta CDR3 regions derived from RNA transcripts. HTBI primers drove first-round RT-PCR of the TCR CDR3. TCRdb recomputed calls from the multiplex PCR reads with MiXCR, one row per CDR3 protein. The sample yields about 360,000 distinct CDR3 sequences, around 14% seen once. From germline, CDR1 is MNHEY and CDR2 SMNVEV (reference sequence). The CDR3 extends over 16 amino acids. V gave up 8 bases and J gave up 1 base; unmatched junction bases: 9. Diagnoses were established using clinical symptoms, serum thyroxine and TRAb, thyroid ultrasound and orbital computed tomography. At first hyperthyroidism diagnosis, before any ophthalmopathy symptoms, the blood sample was collected. The entry originates in a study of T cells in Graves' hyperthyroidism and ophthalmopathy. Overall study findings and caveats: Blood also showed most of the thyroid clonotypes that were expanded above 0.001. Ophthalmopathy onset followed model prediction by a median approximately 5.9 months.

The V gene is TRBV27, the J gene TRBJ2-3; 10 nucleotides agree with TRBD2. Sequenced sample: blood. The sequence came from a young woman with Graves' hyperthyroidism that later progressed to Graves' ophthalmopathy. As DNA, the CDR3 is TGTGCCAGCCGAAATCGTCTAGCGGGAGGCACAGATACGCAGTATTTT. Its protein product is CASRNRLAGGTDTQYF.